The next 20 T cell receptor beta chains were all read from a single sample in a study of blood T cells in healthy people across ages. Combining a sample-barcoded 5' primer with a J-beta primer mix, a second PCR ran for about 7 to 11 cycles. MiXCR was run by TCRdb on the 5' RACE reads, yielding one entry per CDR3 protein. The sample holds about 940,000 distinct CDR3 sequences, about 48% seen once. Specimen: blood. All receptors come from a man between 25 and 39 years old in good health.

In its sample, this clonotype was seen once. The chain employs TRBV5-1 and TRBJ1-6; 7 nucleotides line up with TRBD1. The CDR3 runs 13 residues. CDR1 and CDR2 (germline): SGHRS, YFSETQ. Unmatched junction bases numbered 3, after V lost 5 bases and J lost 7 bases. CDR3 amino acids: CASRTGTNSPLHF. CDR3 DNA: TGCGCCAGCAGGACAGGGACCAATTCACCCCTCCACTTT.

CDR3 in DNA: TGCGCCAGCAGTTCAGGGCACGAGCAGTACTTC. It is translated as CASSSGHEQYF. This chain links TRBV5-1 with TRBJ2-5, with D possibly matching TRBD1 (5 bases). The tail of the sequence fits TRBJ2-7 better, so the J call may be wrong. This CDR3 contains 11 residues. The V gene's germline CDR1 is SGHRS and CDR2 YFSETQ.

In DNA, the CDR3 is TGCAGTGCTAGAATTAACAGGGGGCAAGAGACCCAGTACTTC. Encoded protein: CSARINRGQETQYF. The V call is TRBV20-1, the J call TRBJ2-5; 8 positions agree with TRBD1. The V gene end was trimmed by 2 bases and the J gene end by 2 bases; junction bases not matched to a gene: 4. The CDR3 is made up of 14 amino acids. Germline V gene lookup returns CDR1 DFQATT and CDR2 SNEGSKA (reference sequence).

This sequence joins TRBV7-8 and TRBJ1-1, with D possibly matching TRBD1 (5 bases). CDR1 and CDR2 from the germline V gene are SGHVS and FQNEAQ. V dropped 4 bases and J dropped 7 bases, with 16 bases sitting between them. This CDR3 contains 14 residues. The CDR3 protein is CASSSSPGAYEAFF. The CDR3 DNA is TGTGCCAGCAGCTCTTCCCCCGGGGCCTATGAAGCTTTCTTT.

Turning to this clonotype: One end of the junction does not line up with germline, which may come from a read error. This rearrangement joins TRBV4-1 to TRBJ1-5, with 9 nucleotides matching TRBD1. Germline lookup yields CDR1 MGHRA and CDR2 YSYEKL. This CDR3 has 17 amino acids. Here the CDR3 DNA reads TGTGCCAGCAGCCAAGTCCCCCTCGACAGGGGGAGTCAGCCCCAGCATTTT. As protein: CASSQVPLDRGSQPQHF.

This clonotype occurred a few times. The rearrangement joins TRBV9 to TRBJ2-1; 9 bases map to TRBD2. The CDR3 is made up of 15 amino acids. The germline gives CDR1 SGDLS, CDR2 YYNGEE. V shed 0 bases and J 8 bases; nucleotides not matched to a gene: 6. The DNA of the CDR3 is TGTGCCAGCAGCGTAGGCGGGGGGGCCGTGTATGAGCAGTTCTTC. Encoded protein: CASSVGGGAVYEQFF.

V usage is TRBV7-9 and J usage is TRBJ1-5; D not certain. Trimming stripped 7 bases from V and 1 base from J, with 20 bases between. Germline lookup yields CDR1 SEHNR and CDR2 FQNEAQ (reference sequence). The CDR3 has 17 amino acids. CDR3 sequence reads: CASIESGRERSNQPQHF. CDR3 nucleotides: TGTGCCAGCATCGAATCCGGACGAGAGAGGAGCAATCAGCCCCAGCATTTT. Filled out from reference TRBV7-9 and TRBJ1-5, the complete variable domain reads DTGVSQNPRHKITKRGQNVTFRCDPISEHNRLYWYRQTLGQGPEFLTYFQNEAQLEKSRLLSDRFSAERPKGSFSTLEIQRTEQGDSAMYLCASIESGRERSNQPQHFGDGTRLSIL.

The chain recombines TRBV3-1 with TRBJ1-2; no firm D call. In germline, CDR1 is LGHDT, CDR2 YNNKEL (reference sequence). The length of the CDR3 is 14 residues. Trimming stripped 3 bases from V and 3 bases from J, with 11 bases between. The DNA of the CDR3 is TGTGCCAGCAGCCACGCCGGCCTCGACTATGGCTACACCTTC. Protein: CASSHAGLDYGYTF.

V gene TRBV20-1 combines with J gene TRBJ1-4; possibly TRBD1 for D (6 bases). V lost 0 bases and J 7 bases, leaving 15 bases between the germline ends. The germline CDR1 and CDR2 sequences are DFQATT and SNEGSKA (reference sequence). This CDR3 is built from 15 residues. Here the CDR3 DNA reads TGCAGTGCTAGAGATAACAGGGCCGGCAGTGAAAAACTGTTTTTT. This codes for CSARDNRAGSEKLFF.

The V and J genes are TRBV7-2 and TRBJ2-3, with 7 positions matching TRBD1. Germline V CDR1 and CDR2: SGHTA, FQGNSA. The CDR3 is made up of 15 amino acids. Trimming took 3 bases from V and 3 from J; bases not matched to a gene: 6. The CDR3 coding sequence is TGTGCCAGCAGCTTGGATGGGACAGATACAGATACGCAGTATTTT. Translating it yields CASSLDGTDTDTQYF.

V and J are TRBV20-1 and TRBJ2-7; possibly TRBD2 for D (6 bases). V was clipped by 0 bases and J by 10 bases, with 22 bases between them. CDR1 DFQATT and CDR2 SNEGSKA come from the germline V gene (reference sequence). The CDR3 sequence is 15 residues long. The CDR3 protein is CSARDDGGASLGQYF. The CDR3 coding sequence is TGCAGTGCTAGAGATGACGGGGGTGCCTCTTTAGGCCAGTACTTC.

The V call is TRBV4-2, the J call TRBJ2-3, with TRBD1 matching over 9 bases. Germline V CDR1 and CDR2: LGHNA, YNFKEQ. There are 17 residues in the CDR3. V shed 3 bases and J 4 bases; nucleotides not matched to a gene: 11. The CDR3 region is CASSQGTGSPSPDTQYF. As DNA, the CDR3 is TGTGCCAGCAGCCAGGGGACAGGGAGTCCTAGCCCAGATACGCAGTATTTT.

This clonotype was detected once. The chain uses TRBV12-5 and TRBJ2-5, with 7 bases identical to TRBD1. After removal of 5 bases from V and 5 bases from J, the junction contained 5 bases not matched to a gene. The CDR3 covers 13 residues. Germline V gives CDR1 LGHNT, CDR2 FRNRAP. CDR3 residues: CASGLDRAETQYF. Here the CDR3 DNA reads TGTGCTAGTGGTCTCGACAGGGCGGAGACCCAGTACTTC. The full variable domain, completed using reference TRBV12-5 and TRBJ2-5, is DARVTQTPRHKVTEMGQEVTMRCQPILGHNTVFWYRQTMMQGLELLAYFRNRAPLDDSGMPKDRFSAEMPDATLATLKIQPSEPRDSAVYFCASGLDRAETQYFGPGTRLLVL.

The V gene is TRBV12-3 or TRBV12-4, the J gene TRBJ2-3, with D possibly matching TRBD2 (5 bases). This CDR3 region has 14 residues. Trimming stripped 2 bases from V and 2 bases from J, with 8 bases between. The CDR3 DNA sequence: TGTGCCAGCAGTTTAAGGGAGTTCACAGATACGCAGTATTTT. This translates into CASSLREFTDTQYF.

Worth noting for this clonotype: This may come from a read error, since a much larger clone is one base off. The chain is built from TRBV4-2 and TRBJ1-5; D unclear. CDR1 and CDR2 (germline): LGHNA, YNFKEQ. The CDR3 consists of 14 residues. The CDR3 DNA follows: TGTGCCAGCAGCCAAGATATACCCAATCGGCCCCAGCATTTT. It encodes CASSQDIPNRPQHF.

The chain joins TRBV20-1 to TRBJ2-3, with TRBD2 matching 7 bases. This CDR3 has 15 amino acids. V lost 4 bases to trimming and J lost 2 bases; unmatched junction nucleotides: 9. The germline CDR1 and CDR2 sequences are DFQATT and SNEGSKA (reference sequence). In nucleotides, the CDR3 is TGCAGTGCTAAAACAGCGGGATCATTCACAGATACGCAGTATTTT. It is translated as CSAKTAGSFTDTQYF.

This CDR3 is CASSLGGPFNEQFF. The CDR3 coding sequence is TGTGCCAGCAGTTTGGGGGGCCCTTTCAATGAGCAGTTCTTC. The gene calls are TRBV27 and TRBJ2-1; D tentatively reads TRBD1 or TRBD2 (6 bases each). CDR1 is MNHEY, CDR2 SMNVEV, per germline (reference sequence). V was pared by 3 bases and J by 6 bases, with 12 bases between. This CDR3 spans 14 amino acids.

The chain uses TRBV7-9 and TRBJ2-1, with D perhaps assigned TRBD1 or TRBD2 (6 bases each). The V end lost 5 bases, the J end lost 4 bases, and 21 bases lay between the germline ends. CDR1 is SEHNR and CDR2 is FQNEAQ in the germline V gene (reference sequence). This CDR3 is built from 17 residues. The CDR3 reads CASSPPLGRGRYNEQFF. The CDR3 DNA sequence: TGTGCCAGCAGCCCGCCGCTCGGCCGGGGGCGTTACAATGAGCAGTTCTTC. Based on the CDR3 plus reference TRBV7-9 and TRBJ2-1, the full variable domain is DTGVSQNPRHKITKRGQNVTFRCDPISEHNRLYWYRQTLGQGPEFLTYFQNEAQLEKSRLLSDRFSAERPKGSFSTLEIQRTEQGDSAMYLCASSPPLGRGRYNEQFFGPGTRLTVL.

DNA of the CDR3: TGTGCCAGCAGCGTAGCTCCGCGATCCGGGACAGAGACCCAAGAGACCCAGTACTTC. It encodes CASSVAPRSGTETQETQYF. V gene TRBV9 combines with J gene TRBJ2-5; 7 bases agree with TRBD1. The J segment lost 1 base and the V segment lost 0 bases, leaving 15 bases of the junction unmatched. The germline CDR1 and CDR2 sequences are SGDLS and YYNGEE. The CDR3 has 19 amino acids.

This sequence joins TRBV7-9 and TRBJ2-3; TRBD1 matches at 9 bases. The germline V gene encodes CDR1 SEHNR and CDR2 FQNEAQ (reference sequence). This CDR3 comprises 15 residues. After removal of 5 bases from V and 2 bases from J, the junction contained 5 bases not matched to a gene. CDR3 loop: CASSGRDRVTDTQYF. The CDR3, as DNA: TGTGCCAGCAGCGGCCGGGACAGGGTCACAGATACGCAGTATTTT.